This T cell receptor (beta chain) came from a study of T-cell memory formation after mild COVID-19. Whole-study findings and limits: Detection of some responders pre-infection suggested pre-existing cross-reactive memory T cells participated.

V lost 6 bases to trimming and J lost 2 bases; unmatched junction nucleotides: 2. The CDR3 has 13 residues. To note about this clonotype: Its antigen is undetermined.

One entry per CDR3 protein results from TCRdb running MiXCR on the 5' RACE reads. This table holds nearly 110,000 distinct CDR3 sequences, 9.5% to 15% found once. This chain links TRBV12-3 or TRBV12-4 with TRBJ2-3; 7 nucleotides agree with TRBD2. The receptor's source is an adult woman who had mild COVID-19 (a few samples of this study predate the infection). Cell type and time point are not known. The sequenced sample was PBMCs or a T cell subset sorted from them (not recorded which). The DNA for the CDR3 is TGTGCCAGCAGGCGGGACTACACAGATACGCAGTATTTT. Translating gives CASRRDYTDTQYF.